Described below is a single TCR beta chain sequence and its context. In its sample, this clone was seen a few times. Its recognized antigen is unknown. Base qualities were left out, and no much larger clone turns up one base away. Compared with germline, V lacks 1 base and J lacks 3 bases; bases without a gene match: 1. CDR1 and CDR2 are drawn from the germline V gene: SGHRS, YFSETQ. The CDR3 has 14 amino acids, counting the end cysteine and phenylalanine. Of the read, only the CDR3 DNA is kept; its 42 bases are in frame from base 1. This sample is drawn from a study of blood T cell repertoires in COVID-19 (dated by TCRdb to about 2020). Concerning the study at large: The collaborator samples originated in the United States, Italy and Spain and spanned the acute and convalescent phases of COVID-19. Where available, HLA class I and class II types were taken from metadata supplied by the sample provider and were not determined by assay-based typing. The material from the prospective study consisted of cDNA or gDNA derived from T cells, B-cell-depleted T cells, or PBMCs. Deeply sampled blood TCRbeta repertoires from subjects exposed to, actively infected with, or recovered from COVID-19 were included in the dataset. A freely available public database, intended as a resource for researchers studying the immune response to SARS-CoV-2, is where the repertoires were released. The samples were drawn from the first 160 participants of the ongoing ImmuneRACE study and from about 1,200 subjects provided by 6 global collaborators. The sample metadata nearly always contained a de-identified subject ID, COVID-19 status, age in years and sex. Study-wide findings and limitations: Clinical and demographic metadata were provided uncurated, with the amount varying by source and participant.

The immunoSEQ Assay, a bias-controlled multiplex PCR, was used to amplify TCRbeta CDR3 regions from genomic DNA. In the paper's pipeline: Within the assay, amplification of reference gene primers was used to estimate how many nucleated cells each sample contained. To quantify the absolute abundance of each unique TCRbeta CDR3 rearrangement, sequence reads were collapsed and filtered. For each sample, productive Simpson clonality was calculated as the square root of Simpson's diversity index across productive rearrangements. TCRdb took this table from immuneACCESS and kept in-frame rearrangements with V and J called. Such tables lack part of the clones; where checked against another copy, unresolved V genes explain under half of the gap, and the rest is unexplained. D and trimming were read from the DNA, whereas the V and J calls and clone size are those reported in that table. The sample data list more than 200,000 clones, and 70% to 85% of these were observed just once. 8.9% of the sample lies in the top ten.

Whole blood was collected in K2EDTA tubes by collaborating institutions according to the institutions' own protocols. Collaborator samples were shipped for TCRbeta analysis as frozen whole blood, isolated PBMCs, or DNA extracted from either sample type. The clonotype was recovered from a man older than 75 with acute or convalescent COVID-19. The sequence links TRBV5-1 to TRBJ1-5, and 7 bases in between align with TRBD1. The sequenced sample was peripheral blood. The CDR3 amino acid sequence is: CASSLTGDNQPQHF. DNA sequence: TGCGCCAGCAGCTTGACAGGGGACAATCAGCCCCAGCATTTT.